Following are 23 T cell receptor beta chains from one sample sequenced in a study of cytomegalovirus exposure and HLA in healthy donors. The PCR made use of 60 Vbeta and 13 Jbeta primers. The repertoire was sequenced with immunoSEQ multiplex PCR; TCRdb's copy has only in-frame clones and lacks some. The sample lists 100,000 to 150,000 clones; around 75% were seen once. Source material: PBMCs. These receptors originate from a woman aged 45-59 years in good health and CMV-seropositive.

The sample holds a few counts of this clone. The chain joins TRBV19 to TRBJ1-5; 7 bases match TRBD1. The CDR3 totals 14 residues. J was trimmed by 5 bases and V by 3 bases; bases with no gene match: 4. Germline V gene lookup returns CDR1 LNHDA and CDR2 SQIVND (reference sequence). In nucleotides, the CDR3 is TGTGCCAGTAGTATCAGGGGGAGCGATCAGCCCCAGCATTTT. Protein sequence: CASSIRGSDQPQHF.

The chain is built from TRBV4-3 and TRBJ2-6; tentative D call: TRBD1 (6 bases). This CDR3 comprises 18 residues. Germline V gene lookup returns CDR1 LGHNA and CDR2 YSLEER. Trimming removed 0 bases at V and 0 bases at J, with 12 bases between. The CDR3, as DNA: TGCGCCAGCAGCCAAGATATGCAGGGGAGCTCTGGGGCCAACGTCCTGACTTTC. It specifies CASSQDMQGSSGANVLTF.

The rearrangement uses TRBV5-4 and TRBJ2-3; 7 nucleotides match TRBD2. Germline-derived CDR1 and CDR2 are SGHNT and YYREEE (reference sequence). The CDR3 contains 16 residues. V was pared by 4 bases and J by 6 bases, with 14 bases of the junction left unmatched. This CDR3 reads CASSPSPGYGGDTQYF. The CDR3 coding sequence is TGTGCCAGCAGCCCATCGCCAGGCTACGGGGGGGATACGCAGTATTTT.

On this clone: This sample also contains other DNA sequences that code for the same CDR3. This rearrangement joins TRBV6-4 to TRBJ2-1; TRBD1 aligns across 11 bases. Trimming at V came to 6 bases and at J to 8 bases, leaving 6 bases not matched to a gene. Germline V lookup: CDR1 MRHNA, CDR2 SNTAGT. CDR3 length equals 14 residues. The CDR3 DNA sequence: TGTGCCAGCAGCCCCGGGACAGGGGGTGATGAGCAGTTCTTC. Its protein is CASSPGTGGDEQFF.

This clone was observed a handful of times. The rearrangement links TRBV6-5 to TRBJ1-2; D is perhaps TRBD1 (5 bases). The CDR3 runs 14 residues. With 0 bases removed from V and 7 bases from J, the gap between germline ends came to 12 bases. Germline V gives CDR1 MNHEY, CDR2 SVGAGI. CDR3 residues: CASSYSLIQGGYTF. CDR3 coding DNA: TGTGCCAGCAGTTACTCCTTGATTCAGGGTGGCTACACCTTC.

The genes are TRBV4-3 and TRBJ2-3, with 9 bases that match TRBD1. V lost 2 bases, J lost 6 bases, and 9 bases stayed unmatched. CDR3 length equals 16 residues. CDR1 and CDR2 from the germline V gene are LGHNA and YSLEER. The CDR3 loop is CASSQLPGQGRDTQYF. CDR3 nucleotide sequence: TGCGCCAGCAGCCAATTACCGGGACAGGGAAGGGATACGCAGTATTTT.

The chain links TRBV15 to TRBJ2-5, with D perhaps matching TRBD2 (5 bases). The CDR3 spans 14 residues. Germline CDR1 and CDR2: LNHNV and YYDKDF (reference sequence). V lost 1 base to trimming and J lost 4 bases, with 10 bases between them. The CDR3 DNA follows: TGTGCCACCAGCAGAGGAGGGAGAGGAGAGACCCAGTACTTC. It is translated as CATSRGGRGETQYF.

The chain is built from TRBV7-3 and TRBJ2-2; 10 nucleotides line up with TRBD1. Germline V gene data show CDR1 as SGHTA and CDR2 as FQGTGA. With V trimmed by 4 bases and J by 0 bases, 5 bases remained unmatched. The CDR3 has 17 residues. The CDR3 protein is CASSSGTGASNTGELFF. Written as DNA, the CDR3 is TGTGCCAGCAGCTCAGGGACAGGGGCCTCGAACACCGGGGAGCTGTTTTTT.

The chain combines TRBV2 with TRBJ2-1; 9 positions match TRBD2. Unmatched junction bases numbered 12, after V lost 2 bases and J lost 7 bases. The CDR3 is 17 residues long. From germline, CDR1 is SNHLY and CDR2 FYNNEI. CDR3 region: CASSERGAGGKRNEQFF. The CDR3 bases are TGTGCCAGCAGTGAACGAGGGGCGGGGGGGAAAAGGAATGAGCAGTTCTTC.

The chain recombines TRBV4-1 with TRBJ2-1; D gene uncertain. CDR1 and CDR2 from the germline V gene are MGHRA and YSYEKL. Between the trimmed V and J ends, which lost 4 bases and 5 bases, there was a span of 9 bases. The CDR3 contains 13 residues. The CDR3 loop reads CASSRYRDNEQFF. The CDR3 region has the DNA TGCGCCAGCAGCCGGTACAGAGACAATGAGCAGTTCTTC.

The V and J genes are TRBV7-8 and TRBJ1-5; D unresolved. This CDR3 spans 14 amino acids. Trimming removed 7 bases from V and 10 bases from J, with 20 bases in between. CDR1 is SGHVS, CDR2 FQNEAQ, per germline. The CDR3 DNA follows: TGTGCCAGCAACCTAGGATCCCGGTACCGCCCCCAGCATTTT. Translating gives CASNLGSRYRPQHF.

The rearrangement uses TRBV27 and TRBJ1-6; TRBD1 aligns across 8 bases. The V gene end was trimmed by 3 bases and the J gene end by 7 bases; junction bases not matched to a gene: 5. The CDR3 has 15 residues. Per the germline V gene, CDR1 is MNHEY and CDR2 is SMNVEV (reference sequence). DNA of the CDR3: TGTGCCAGCAGTTTTCGGGACAGGCTAAATTCACCCCTCCACTTT. Translated: CASSFRDRLNSPLHF.

The chain has TRBV4-2 and TRBJ1-2; no clear D. The CDR3 is 13 amino acids. CDR1 LGHNA and CDR2 YNFKEQ come from the germline V gene. The V and J ends lost 0 bases and 1 base respectively, with 3 bases between them. Here the CDR3 reads CASSQDSNYGYTF. The CDR3 bases are TGTGCCAGCAGCCAAGACAGTAACTATGGCTACACCTTC.

The chain has TRBV2 and TRBJ1-4, with D perhaps TRBD1 (6 bases). The CDR3 totals 14 residues. Trimming left V 5 bases short and J 3 bases short, with 10 bases between. From germline, CDR1 is SNHLY and CDR2 FYNNEI. The CDR3: CASSTGIPNEKLFF. The DNA of the CDR3 is TGTGCCAGCAGTACAGGGATTCCTAATGAAAAACTGTTTTTT.

The chain uses TRBV9 and TRBJ2-5; tentatively, D is TRBD2 (6 bases). The germline V gene encodes CDR1 SGDLS and CDR2 YYNGEE. CDR3 size: 15 residues. The V and J ends lost 0 bases and 1 base respectively, with 10 bases between them. In nucleotides, the CDR3 is TGTGCCAGCAGCGTAGATCCTAGCGCCCAAGAGACCCAGTACTTC. Its protein product is CASSVDPSAQETQYF.

This clone was seen more than once but under ten times. This chain joins TRBV19 and TRBJ1-1; D unresolved. V lost 5 bases to trimming and J lost 5 bases, with 18 bases between them. CDR1 is LNHDA, CDR2 SQIVND, per germline (reference sequence). This CDR3 is 15 amino acids long. Written as DNA, the CDR3 is TGTGCCAGTAGTGGAACATTCCCGGAGAGGACTGAAGCTTTCTTT. Protein: CASSGTFPERTEAFF.

The chain has TRBV7-2 and TRBJ2-1, with D possibly being TRBD2 (6 bases). The V gene's germline CDR1 is SGHTA and CDR2 FQGNSA. The CDR3 length is 15 residues. V shed 5 bases and J shed 2 bases, with 13 bases lying between them. The chain's CDR3 is CASSIRGTTYNEQFF. DNA of the CDR3: TGTGCCAGCAGCATCCGCGGGACCACCTACAATGAGCAGTTCTTC.

V usage is TRBV7-9 and J usage is TRBJ1-6; D is uncertain. The CDR3 has 12 residues. Trimming shortened V by 10 bases and J by 7 bases, and 11 bases separated the two germline ends. Germline CDR1 is SEHNR and CDR2 is FQNEAQ (reference sequence). The CDR3 nucleotides are TGTGCCAACGGACGGGAGAATTCACCCCTCCACTTT. Protein sequence: CANGRENSPLHF.

The chain has TRBV29-1 and TRBJ2-7; 7 bases agree with TRBD2. In germline, CDR1 is SQVTM, CDR2 ANQGSEA. This CDR3 has 13 amino acids. The CDR3 spells CRDIGTTSYEQYF. CDR3 in DNA: TGCAGGGACATCGGGACTACCTCCTACGAGCAGTACTTC.

This chain links TRBV7-6 with TRBJ2-7; D may be TRBD1 (5 bases). V lost 1 base, J lost 4 bases, and 11 bases lay in between. The germline V gene has CDR1 SGHVS and CDR2 FNYEAQ. CDR3 length: 14 amino acids. The CDR3 loop reads CASSLGQLIYEQYF. DNA for the CDR3: TGTGCCAGCAGCTTAGGACAGCTGATTTACGAGCAGTACTTC. Drawing the rest from reference TRBV7-6 and TRBJ2-7, the complete variable domain is GAGVSQSPRYKVTKRGQDVALRCDPISGHVSLYWYRQALGQGPEFLTYFNYEAQQDKSGLPNDRFSAERPEGSISTLTIQRTEQRDSAMYRCASSLGQLIYEQYFGPGTRLTVT.

This chain links TRBV15 with TRBJ1-6, with 8 bases that match TRBD1. This CDR3 spans 14 amino acids. V lost 4 bases and J lost 15; bases outside the gene matches: 11. In germline, CDR1 is LNHNV, CDR2 YYDKDF (reference sequence). CDR3 protein: CATSTGTGFNSLHF. CDR3 DNA sequence: TGTGCCACCAGCACCGGGACAGGATTTAACAGCCTCCACTTT.

This chain uses TRBV25-1 with TRBJ2-3; TRBD2 agrees at 14 bases. J lost 2 bases, V lost 3 bases, and 7 bases had no gene match. The CDR3 runs to 18 residues. Per germline, CDR1 MGHDK and CDR2 SYGVNS. CDR3 amino acids: CASSDTPGLAGVTDTQYF. The CDR3 nucleotides read TGTGCCAGCAGTGACACCCCGGGACTAGCGGGAGTCACAGATACGCAGTATTTT.

The chain employs TRBV5-4 and TRBJ2-1; 9 nucleotides match TRBD1. V shed 4 bases and J 5 bases; nucleotides not matched to a gene: 7. CDR1 SGHNT and CDR2 YYREEE come from the germline V gene (reference sequence). The CDR3 length is 15 residues. The CDR3 sequence: CASSARTGAHNEQFF. CDR3 coding DNA: TGTGCCAGCAGCGCCAGGACAGGGGCGCACAATGAGCAGTTCTTC.